These 16 T cell receptor beta chains share one sample of origin, sequenced in a study of shared clonotypes between healthy human individuals. Only CD45RO-negative cells positively selected for CCR7 counted as naive CD8 cells, so terminally differentiated effector memory CD45RA+ cells were excluded. Repertoires were generated with immunoSEQ multiplex PCR, while TCRdb's copy carries only in-frame clones and drops some. The data show 1.5 million to 2.5 million clones, approximately 95% seen once. Input material: naive CD8+ T cells sorted from blood. These receptors originate from a man aged 18 to 30 in good health.

This chain joins TRBV27 and TRBJ1-6; unclear D gene. Germline V gene sequence: CDR1 MNHEY, CDR2 SMNVEV (reference sequence). The CDR3 spans 14 residues. V dropped 2 bases and J dropped 6 bases, with 8 bases sitting between them. The CDR3 DNA reads as TGTGCCAGCAGTTTAATTGGCCTTAATTCACCCCTCCACTTT. Its translation is CASSLIGLNSPLHF.

The chain combines TRBV5-1 with TRBJ1-2, with 7 bases matching TRBD1. The ends lost 0 bases at V and 6 bases at J; junction bases unmatched: 8. The CDR3 has 15 residues. Germline CDR1 is SGHRS and CDR2 is YFSETQ. CDR3 sequence (DNA): TGCGCCAGCAGCTTGGAAACAGGGGAGAATAATGGCTACACCTTC. Protein sequence: CASSLETGENNGYTF.

V gene TRBV14 combines with J gene TRBJ2-3; TRBD1 agrees at 8 bases. Germline V gives CDR1 SGHDN, CDR2 FVKESK. CDR3 size: 17 residues. Losses at the gene ends were 2 bases for V and 1 base for J; bases not matched to a gene: 8. The CDR3 region has the DNA TGTGCCAGCAGCCAACCCCGACAGGGGACGCGCACAGATACGCAGTATTTT. The encoded protein is CASSQPRQGTRTDTQYF.

This chain connects TRBV5-1 to TRBJ2-1, with 10 bases fitting TRBD2. The V and J ends lost 1 base and 3 bases, in that order; junction bases with no gene match: 7. From germline, CDR1 is SGHRS and CDR2 YFSETQ. There are 17 residues in the CDR3. The CDR3 spells CASSLTLTSGVYNEQFF. The CDR3 region has the DNA TGCGCCAGCAGCTTGACGCTTACTAGCGGGGTCTACAATGAGCAGTTCTTC. Variable domain in full (rest from reference TRBV5-1 and TRBJ2-1): KAGVTQTPRYLIKTRGQQVTLSCSPISGHRSVSWYQQTPGQGLQFLFEYFSETQRNKGNFPGRFSGRQFSNSRSEMNVSTLELGDSALYLCASSLTLTSGVYNEQFFGPGTRLTVL.

The CDR3 bases are TGTGCCAGCAGCTTTGTAGACAGCCAGCTGCACTATGGCTACACCTTC. It yields the protein CASSFVDSQLHYGYTF. The chain combines TRBV5-8 with TRBJ1-2, with D possibly being TRBD1 (5 bases). CDR1 is SGHTS and CDR2 is YDEGEE in the germline V gene. V was clipped by 2 bases and J by 3 bases, with 17 bases between them. CDR3 length equals 16 residues.

This rearrangement joins TRBV2 to TRBJ2-2; D is undetermined. The CDR3 consists of 14 residues. V lost 8 bases and J lost 0, with 10 bases in between. The germline CDR1 and CDR2 sequences are SNHLY and FYNNEI. CDR3 nucleotide sequence: TGTGCCAGCTCTGGTGGGGCGAACACCGGGGAGCTGTTTTTT. Encoded protein: CASSGGANTGELFF.

The chain employs TRBV15 and TRBJ2-5, with unresolved D. The V gene's germline CDR1 is LNHNV and CDR2 YYDKDF (reference sequence). The V and J ends lost 5 bases and 5 bases respectively, with 15 bases between them. CDR3 length: 14 residues. Here the CDR3 DNA reads TGTGCCACCAGCCTCCCTGAAGGGATCGAGACCCAGTACTTC. It specifies CATSLPEGIETQYF.

This clone was detected only a few times. This chain uses TRBV27 with TRBJ1-2, with D hard to call. V dropped 6 bases and J dropped 0 bases, with 11 bases sitting between them. The germline CDR1 and CDR2 sequences are MNHEY and SMNVEV (reference sequence). The CDR3 has 14 amino acids. CDR3 nucleotides: TGTGCCAGCAGACCGGAGGGTCCTAACTATGGCTACACCTTC. Protein: CASRPEGPNYGYTF.

Only one count was recorded for this clone. The chain joins TRBV9 to TRBJ1-2; possible D gene TRBD1, 5 bases. CDR1 and CDR2 from the germline V gene are SGDLS and YYNGEE. With 4 bases removed from V and 4 bases from J, the gap between germline ends came to 23 bases. The CDR3 extends over 17 amino acids. CDR3: CASSPLLQGAGFYGYTF. For the CDR3, the DNA is TGTGCCAGCAGCCCGCTACTACAAGGGGCAGGCTTCTATGGCTACACCTTC. The whole variable domain, filled in from reference TRBV9 and TRBJ1-2, reads DSGVTQTPKHLITATGQRVTLRCSPRSGDLSVYWYQQSLDQGLQFLIQYYNGEERAKGNILERFSAQQFPDLHSELNLSSLELGDSALYFCASSPLLQGAGFYGYTFGSGTRLTVV.

The rearrangement links TRBV10-3 to TRBJ1-1, with no clear D. This CDR3 spans 14 amino acids. V was pared by 9 bases and J by 0 bases, with 14 bases between. Germline-derived CDR1 and CDR2 are ENHRY and SYGVKD. CDR3 in amino acids: CAIGSNRVNTEAFF. CDR3 bases: TGTGCCATTGGGTCGAACCGGGTGAACACTGAAGCTTTCTTT.

This clone was detected once. The genes are TRBV6-5 and TRBJ2-3; TRBD1 matches at 8 bases. The germline CDR1 and CDR2 sequences are MNHEY and SVGAGI. This CDR3 comprises 15 residues. The trim removed 5 bases at V and 2 bases at J, leaving 6 bases unmatched. The CDR3 protein is CASSPTGANTDTQYF. The CDR3 DNA reads as TGTGCCAGCAGTCCGACAGGGGCCAACACAGATACGCAGTATTTT.

This chain uses TRBV7-9 with TRBJ2-2, with TRBD1 matching over 7 bases. CDR1 SEHNR and CDR2 FQNEAQ come from the germline V gene (reference sequence). The CDR3 runs 15 residues. The junction had 5 bases not matched to a gene; V was cut back by 5 bases and J by 2 bases. This CDR3 is CASSVDRENTGELFF. The CDR3 DNA reads as TGTGCCAGCAGCGTAGACAGGGAAAACACCGGGGAGCTGTTTTTT.

This clone was seen once. V and J are TRBV11-2 and TRBJ2-2; the D is unclear. The CDR3 consists of 16 residues. V was clipped by 0 bases and J by 3 bases, with 11 bases between them. Per germline, CDR1 SGHAT and CDR2 FQNNGV. The CDR3 is CASSLDGQVYTGELFF. Written as DNA, the CDR3 is TGTGCCAGCAGCTTAGATGGGCAGGTTTACACCGGGGAGCTGTTTTTT.

The chain employs TRBV19 and TRBJ2-7; weak D call: TRBD2 (5 bases). V lost 5 bases to trimming and J lost 0 bases, with 11 bases between them. This CDR3 has 14 amino acids. Looked up from germline, CDR1 is LNHDA and CDR2 is SQIVND (reference sequence). The CDR3 DNA reads as TGTGCCAGTAGTCCGGGATCAAACTCCTACGAGCAGTACTTC. Protein sequence: CASSPGSNSYEQYF.

V usage is TRBV4-3 and J usage is TRBJ2-5, with D uncertain. V lost 0 bases to trimming and J lost 5 bases, with 10 bases between them. CDR1 and CDR2 (germline): LGHNA, YSLEER. The CDR3 runs to 14 residues. The DNA of the CDR3 is TGCGCCAGCAGCCAAGATGGGATAGGTGAGACCCAGTACTTC. This sequence encodes CASSQDGIGETQYF.

The chain is built from TRBV11-2 and TRBJ2-3; D not resolved. CDR1 is SGHAT, CDR2 FQNNGV, per germline. The V end was cut by 3 bases, the J end by 1 base, with 5 bases between. The CDR3 totals 13 residues. CDR3 DNA: TGTGCCAGCAGCTTCCTGGGCACAGATACGCAGTATTTT. Its protein product is CASSFLGTDTQYF.